The clone carrying this TCR beta chain has just one count. Its antigen is still unknown. This entry belongs to a study of a mutant IDH1 vaccine in newly diagnosed glioma. Study context: Patients came in for eight vaccinations, in weeks 1, 3, 5, 7, 11, 15, 19 and 23. The first vaccination came 4-6 weeks after radiotherapy alone, or with temozolomide cycles. Treated patients were roughly 60% male, 37.5% female, mean age around 40 years.

Overall study findings and caveats: Detectable vaccine-induced immune responses arose in around 95% of patients.

The time point here: week 5, during vaccination. Vaccinated patients received 300 ug of mutant IDH1 20-mer peptide per dose, with topical imiquimod. Assay used: immunoSEQ multiplex PCR; TCRdb lists only in-frame clones, some missing. Here the sample spans 40,000 or so clones, 75% to 90% being singletons. The germline V gene encodes CDR1 SGHKS and CDR2 YYEKEE (reference sequence). V shed 3 bases, J shed 7 bases, and the junction held 15 bases outside the gene matches. The CDR3 has 17 amino acids. The chain employs TRBV5-5 and TRBJ1-5; the match to TRBD1 covers 8 bases. The receptor's source is a man in his forties or fifties with glioma. The sample consisted of PBMCs, taken from a glioma patient whose treatment included an IDH1 peptide vaccine. This CDR3 is CASSSYPGGDSIQPQHF. CDR3 bases: TGTGCCAGCAGCTCTTACCCAGGGGGCGATTCAATACAGCCCCAGCATTTT.